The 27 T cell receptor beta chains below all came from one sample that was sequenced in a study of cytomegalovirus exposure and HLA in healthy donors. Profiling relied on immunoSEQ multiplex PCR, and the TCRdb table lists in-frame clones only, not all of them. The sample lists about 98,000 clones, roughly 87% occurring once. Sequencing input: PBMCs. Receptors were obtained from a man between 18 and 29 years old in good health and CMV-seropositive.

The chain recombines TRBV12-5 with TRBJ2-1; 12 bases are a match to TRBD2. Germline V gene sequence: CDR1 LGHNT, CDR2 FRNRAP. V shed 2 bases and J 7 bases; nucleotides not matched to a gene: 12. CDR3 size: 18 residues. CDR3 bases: TGTGCTAGTGGTTTGAAAACTAGCGGGAGGTCCGAGATGAATGAGCAGTTCTTC. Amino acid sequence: CASGLKTSGRSEMNEQFF.

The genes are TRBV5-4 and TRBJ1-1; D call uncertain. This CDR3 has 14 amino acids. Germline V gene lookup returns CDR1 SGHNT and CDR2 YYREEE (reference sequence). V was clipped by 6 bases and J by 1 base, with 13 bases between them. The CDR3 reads CASINRGRNTEAFF. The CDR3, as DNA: TGTGCCAGCATCAACCGCGGGAGGAACACTGAAGCTTTCTTT.

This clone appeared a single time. The CDR3 is CASSSRQGVYEQYF. The CDR3 DNA sequence: TGTGCCAGCAGCTCCAGACAGGGGGTCTACGAGCAGTACTTC. The chain uses TRBV7-9 and TRBJ2-7; 9 nucleotides match TRBD1. The length of the CDR3 is 14 residues. Trimming cost V 4 bases and J 3 bases; bases outside gene matches: 4. Per the germline V gene, CDR1 is SEHNR and CDR2 is FQNEAQ (reference sequence).

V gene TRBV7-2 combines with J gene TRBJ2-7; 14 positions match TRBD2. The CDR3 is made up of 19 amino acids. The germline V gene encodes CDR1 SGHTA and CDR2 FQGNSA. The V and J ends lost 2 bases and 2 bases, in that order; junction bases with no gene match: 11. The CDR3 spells CASSLRPPGLAGAPYEQYF. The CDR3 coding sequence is TGTGCCAGCAGCTTAAGACCCCCGGGACTAGCGGGGGCCCCCTACGAGCAGTACTTC. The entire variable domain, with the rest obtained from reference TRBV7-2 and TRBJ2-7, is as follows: GAGVSQSPSNKVTEKGKDVELRCDPISGHTALYWYRQSLGQGLEFLIYFQGNSAPDKSGLPSDRFSAERTGGSVSTLTIQRTQQEDSAVYLCASSLRPPGLAGAPYEQYFGPGTRLTVT.

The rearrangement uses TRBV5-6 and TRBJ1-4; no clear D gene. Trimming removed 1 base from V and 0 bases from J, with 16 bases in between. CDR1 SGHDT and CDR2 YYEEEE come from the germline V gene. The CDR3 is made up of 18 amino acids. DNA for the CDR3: TGTGCCAGCAGCTTGAGTACTACTGTTTCTGCAACTAATGAAAAACTGTTTTTT. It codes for CASSLSTTVSATNEKLFF.

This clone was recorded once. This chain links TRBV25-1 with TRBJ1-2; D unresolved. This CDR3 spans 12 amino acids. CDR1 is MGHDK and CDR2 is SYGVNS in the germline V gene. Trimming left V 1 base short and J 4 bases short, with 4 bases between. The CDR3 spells CASSESFYGYTF. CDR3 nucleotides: TGTGCCAGCAGTGAATCCTTCTATGGCTACACCTTC.

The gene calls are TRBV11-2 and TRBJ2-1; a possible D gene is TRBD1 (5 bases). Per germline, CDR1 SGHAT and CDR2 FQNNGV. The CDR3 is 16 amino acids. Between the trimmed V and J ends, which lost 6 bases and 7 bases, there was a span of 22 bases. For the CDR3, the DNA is TGTGCCAGCAGAACTCTGGGGCGGTCCCTGGGTAATGAGCAGTTCTTC. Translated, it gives CASRTLGRSLGNEQFF.

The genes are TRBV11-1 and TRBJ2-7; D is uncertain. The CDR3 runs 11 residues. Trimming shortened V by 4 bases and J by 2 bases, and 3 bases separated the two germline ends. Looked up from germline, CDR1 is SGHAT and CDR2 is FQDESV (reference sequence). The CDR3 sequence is CASSSAYEQYF. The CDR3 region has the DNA TGTGCCAGCAGCTCCGCCTACGAGCAGTACTTC. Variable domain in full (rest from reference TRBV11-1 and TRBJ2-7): EAEVAQSPRYKITEKSQAVAFWCDPISGHATLYWYRQILGQGPELLVQFQDESVVDDSQLPKDRFSAERLKGVDSTLKIQPAELGDSAMYLCASSSAYEQYFGPGTRLTVT.

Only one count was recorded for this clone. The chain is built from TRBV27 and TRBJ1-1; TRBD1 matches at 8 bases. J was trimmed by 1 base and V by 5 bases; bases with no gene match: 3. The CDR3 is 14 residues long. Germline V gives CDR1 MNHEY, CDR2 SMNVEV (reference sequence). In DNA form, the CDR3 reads TGTGCCAGCAGTGCCGGGACAGGGAACACTGAAGCTTTCTTT. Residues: CASSAGTGNTEAFF.

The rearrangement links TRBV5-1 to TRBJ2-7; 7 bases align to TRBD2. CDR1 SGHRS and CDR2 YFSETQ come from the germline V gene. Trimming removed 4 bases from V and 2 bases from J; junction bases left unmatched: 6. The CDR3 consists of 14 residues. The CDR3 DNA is TGCGCCAGCAGCCCTAGCGGCCGAGCCTACGAGCAGTACTTC. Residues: CASSPSGRAYEQYF.

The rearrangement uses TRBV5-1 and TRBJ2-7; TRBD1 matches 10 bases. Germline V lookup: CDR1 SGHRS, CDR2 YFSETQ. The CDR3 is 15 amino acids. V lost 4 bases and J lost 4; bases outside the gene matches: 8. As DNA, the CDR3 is TGCGCCAGCAGCCCGGGACAGGGGACAAGATACGAGCAGTACTTC. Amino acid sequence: CASSPGQGTRYEQYF. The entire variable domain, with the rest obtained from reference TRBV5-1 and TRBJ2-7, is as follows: KAGVTQTPRYLIKTRGQQVTLSCSPISGHRSVSWYQQTPGQGLQFLFEYFSETQRNKGNFPGRFSGRQFSNSRSEMNVSTLELGDSALYLCASSPGQGTRYEQYFGPGTRLTVT.

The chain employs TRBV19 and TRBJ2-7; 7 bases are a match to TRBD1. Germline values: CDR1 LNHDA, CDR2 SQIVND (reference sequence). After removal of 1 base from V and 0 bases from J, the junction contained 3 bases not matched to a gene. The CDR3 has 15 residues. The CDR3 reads CASSIGDSSSYEQYF. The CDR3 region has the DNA TGTGCCAGTAGTATAGGGGACAGCTCCTCCTACGAGCAGTACTTC. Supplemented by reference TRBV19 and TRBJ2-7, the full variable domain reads DGGITQSPKYLFRKEGQNVTLSCEQNLNHDAMYWYRQDPGQGLRLIYYSQIVNDFQKGDIAEGYSVSREKKESFPLTVTSAQKNPTAFYLCASSIGDSSSYEQYFGPGTRLTVT.

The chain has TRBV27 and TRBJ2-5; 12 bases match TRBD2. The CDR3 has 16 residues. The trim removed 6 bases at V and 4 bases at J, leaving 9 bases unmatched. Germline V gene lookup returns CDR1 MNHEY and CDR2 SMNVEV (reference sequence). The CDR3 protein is CASRRTSGASGETQYF. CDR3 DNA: TGTGCCAGCAGACGGACTAGCGGGGCCTCGGGAGAGACCCAGTACTTC.

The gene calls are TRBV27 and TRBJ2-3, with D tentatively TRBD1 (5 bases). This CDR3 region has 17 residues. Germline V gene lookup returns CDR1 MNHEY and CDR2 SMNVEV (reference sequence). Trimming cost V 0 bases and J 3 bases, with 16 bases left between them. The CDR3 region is CASSLSILTVKTDTQYF. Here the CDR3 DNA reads TGTGCCAGCAGTTTATCGATTTTGACAGTAAAAACAGATACGCAGTATTTT.

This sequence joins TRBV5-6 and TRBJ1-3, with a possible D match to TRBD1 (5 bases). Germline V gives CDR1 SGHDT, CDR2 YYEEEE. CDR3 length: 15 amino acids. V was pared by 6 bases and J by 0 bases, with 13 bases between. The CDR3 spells CASNRRGNSGNTIYF. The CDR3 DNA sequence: TGTGCCAGCAATCGAAGGGGCAACTCTGGAAACACCATATATTTT.

In nucleotides, the CDR3 is TGTGCCAGCAGTGATGGGACATCTCATCAGCCCCAGCATTTT. Translation gives CASSDGTSHQPQHF. V usage is TRBV6-1 and J usage is TRBJ1-5, with D tentatively TRBD1 (6 bases). Trimming shortened V by 3 bases and J by 5 bases, and 11 bases separated the two germline ends. Germline V CDR1 and CDR2: MNHNS, SASEGT. The CDR3 is 14 residues long.

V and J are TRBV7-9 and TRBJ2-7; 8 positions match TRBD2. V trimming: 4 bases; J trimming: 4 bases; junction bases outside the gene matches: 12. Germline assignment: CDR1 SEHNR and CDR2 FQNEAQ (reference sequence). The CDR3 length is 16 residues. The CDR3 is CASSYTPGSGTYEQYF. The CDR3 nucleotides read TGTGCCAGCAGCTACACCCCGGGTAGCGGGACGTACGAGCAGTACTTC.

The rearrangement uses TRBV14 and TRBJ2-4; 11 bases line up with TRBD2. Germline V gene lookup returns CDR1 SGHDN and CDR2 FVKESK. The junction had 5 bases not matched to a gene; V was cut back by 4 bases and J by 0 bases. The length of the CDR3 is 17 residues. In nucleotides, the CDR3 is TGTGCCAGCAGCCCCGGGACTAGCGGTACAGCCAAAAACATTCAGTACTTC. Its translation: CASSPGTSGTAKNIQYF. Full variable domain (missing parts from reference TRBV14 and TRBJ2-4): EAGVTQFPSHSVIEKGQTVTLRCDPISGHDNLYWYRRVMGKEIKFLLHFVKESKQDESGMPNNRFLAERTGGTYSTLKVQPAELEDSGVYFCASSPGTSGTAKNIQYFGAGTRLSVL.

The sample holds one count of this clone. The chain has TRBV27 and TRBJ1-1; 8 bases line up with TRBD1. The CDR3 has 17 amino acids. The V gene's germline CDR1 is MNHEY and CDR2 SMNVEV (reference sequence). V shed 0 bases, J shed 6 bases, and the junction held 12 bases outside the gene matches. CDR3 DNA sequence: TGTGCCAGCAGTTTATCGTCTTATCAGGGGGCAAAGGCTGAAGCTTTCTTT. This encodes CASSLSSYQGAKAEAFF.

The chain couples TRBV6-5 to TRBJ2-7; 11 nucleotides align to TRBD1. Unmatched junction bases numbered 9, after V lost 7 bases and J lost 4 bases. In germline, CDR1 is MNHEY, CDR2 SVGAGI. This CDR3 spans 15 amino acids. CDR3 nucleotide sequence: TGTGCCAGCATTCCCAACCGGGACAGGGGGTACGAGCAGTACTTC. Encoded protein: CASIPNRDRGYEQYF.

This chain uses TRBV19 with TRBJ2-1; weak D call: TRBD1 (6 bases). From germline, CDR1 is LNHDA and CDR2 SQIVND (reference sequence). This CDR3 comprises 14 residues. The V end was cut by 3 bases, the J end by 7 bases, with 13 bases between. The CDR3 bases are TGTGCCAGTAGTATTTATCACGGGACAAATGAGCAGTTCTTC. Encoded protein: CASSIYHGTNEQFF.

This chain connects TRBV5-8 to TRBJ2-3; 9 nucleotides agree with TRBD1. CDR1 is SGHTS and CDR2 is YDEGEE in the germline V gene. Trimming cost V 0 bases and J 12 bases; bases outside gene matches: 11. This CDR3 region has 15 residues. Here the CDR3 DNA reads TGTGCCAGCAGCTTGGAGCACGACAGGGGGACTATTCAGTATTTT. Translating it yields CASSLEHDRGTIQYF.

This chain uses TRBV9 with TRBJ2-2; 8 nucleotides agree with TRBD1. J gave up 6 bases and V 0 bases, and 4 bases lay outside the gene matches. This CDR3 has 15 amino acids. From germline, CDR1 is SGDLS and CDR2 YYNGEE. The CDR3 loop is CASSVVSGGSGELFF. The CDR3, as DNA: TGTGCCAGCAGCGTAGTGTCAGGGGGCTCCGGGGAGCTGTTTTTT.

The CDR3 loop is CASSPHTGGQETQYF. In nucleotides, the CDR3 is TGTGCCAGCAGTCCCCATACAGGGGGCCAAGAGACCCAGTACTTC. The chain recombines TRBV28 with TRBJ2-5; 8 bases agree with TRBD1. The length of the CDR3 is 15 residues. Germline CDR1 MDHEN, CDR2 SYDVKM. V gave up 5 bases and J gave up 1 base; unmatched junction bases: 6. The whole variable domain, filled in from reference TRBV28 and TRBJ2-5, reads DVKVTQSSRYLVKRTGEKVFLECVQDMDHENMFWYRQDPGLGLRLIYFSYDVKMKEKGDIPEGYSVSREKKERFSLILESASTNQTSMYLCASSPHTGGQETQYFGPGTRLLVL.

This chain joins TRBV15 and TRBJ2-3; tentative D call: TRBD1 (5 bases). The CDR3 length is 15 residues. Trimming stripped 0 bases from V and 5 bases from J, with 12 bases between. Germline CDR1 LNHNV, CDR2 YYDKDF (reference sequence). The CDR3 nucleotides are TGTGCCACCAGCAGAGATAACAGGTGGTTAGATACGCAGTATTTT. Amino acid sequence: CATSRDNRWLDTQYF.

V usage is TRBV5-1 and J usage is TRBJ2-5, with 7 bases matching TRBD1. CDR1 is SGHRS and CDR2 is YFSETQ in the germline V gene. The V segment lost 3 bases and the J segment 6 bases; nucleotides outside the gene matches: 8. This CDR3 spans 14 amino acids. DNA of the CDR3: TGCGCCAGCAGCTCCGACAGGGATTCAAAGACCCAGTACTTC. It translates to CASSSDRDSKTQYF. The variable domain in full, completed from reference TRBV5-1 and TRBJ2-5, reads KAGVTQTPRYLIKTRGQQVTLSCSPISGHRSVSWYQQTPGQGLQFLFEYFSETQRNKGNFPGRFSGRQFSNSRSEMNVSTLELGDSALYLCASSSDRDSKTQYFGPGTRLLVL.

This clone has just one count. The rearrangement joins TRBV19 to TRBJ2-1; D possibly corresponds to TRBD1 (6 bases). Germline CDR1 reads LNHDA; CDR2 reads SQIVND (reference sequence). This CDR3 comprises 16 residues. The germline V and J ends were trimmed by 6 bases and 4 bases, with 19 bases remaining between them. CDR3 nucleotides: TGTGCCAGTAGCAACCCCACAGGGTACCCATACAATGAGCAGTTCTTC. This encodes CASSNPTGYPYNEQFF.